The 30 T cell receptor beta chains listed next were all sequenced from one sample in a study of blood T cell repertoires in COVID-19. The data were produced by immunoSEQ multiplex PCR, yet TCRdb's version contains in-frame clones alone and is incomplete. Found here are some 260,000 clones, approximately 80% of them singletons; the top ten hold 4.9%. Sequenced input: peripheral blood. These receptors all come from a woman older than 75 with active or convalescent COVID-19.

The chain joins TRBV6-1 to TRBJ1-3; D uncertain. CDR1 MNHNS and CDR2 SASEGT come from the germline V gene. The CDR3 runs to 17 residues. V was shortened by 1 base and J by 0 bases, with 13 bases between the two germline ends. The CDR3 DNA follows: TGTGCCAGCAGTGAAGGCATACGGTGGAGCTCTGGAAACACCATATATTTT. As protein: CASSEGIRWSSGNTIYF.

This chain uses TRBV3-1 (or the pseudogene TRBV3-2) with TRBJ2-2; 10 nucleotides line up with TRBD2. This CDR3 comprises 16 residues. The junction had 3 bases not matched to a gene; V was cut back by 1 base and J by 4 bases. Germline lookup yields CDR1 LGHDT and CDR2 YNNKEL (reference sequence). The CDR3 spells CASSQAGLAATGELFF. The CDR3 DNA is TGTGCCAGCAGCCAAGCAGGACTAGCGGCCACCGGGGAGCTGTTTTTT.

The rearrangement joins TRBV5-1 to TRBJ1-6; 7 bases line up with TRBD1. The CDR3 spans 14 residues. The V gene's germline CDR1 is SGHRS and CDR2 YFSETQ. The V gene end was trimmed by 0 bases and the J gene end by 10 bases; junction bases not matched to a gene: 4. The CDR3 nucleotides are TGCGCCAGCAGCTTGGGACAGGGTGAATCACCCCTCCACTTT. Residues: CASSLGQGESPLHF.

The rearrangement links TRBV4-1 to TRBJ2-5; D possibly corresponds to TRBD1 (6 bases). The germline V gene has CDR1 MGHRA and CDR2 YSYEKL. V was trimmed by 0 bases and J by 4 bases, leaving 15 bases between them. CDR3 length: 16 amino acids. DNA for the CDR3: TGCGCCAGCAGCCAAGATCCCGGACAGCTTTTAGAGACCCAGTACTTC. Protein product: CASSQDPGQLLETQYF.

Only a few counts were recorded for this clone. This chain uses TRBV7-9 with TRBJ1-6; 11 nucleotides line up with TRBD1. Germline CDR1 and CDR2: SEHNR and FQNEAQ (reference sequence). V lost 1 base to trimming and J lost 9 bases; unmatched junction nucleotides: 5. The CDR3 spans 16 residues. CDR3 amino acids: CASSLDTGTGGSPLHF. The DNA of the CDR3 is TGTGCCAGCAGCTTAGATACCGGGACAGGGGGTTCACCCCTCCACTTT.

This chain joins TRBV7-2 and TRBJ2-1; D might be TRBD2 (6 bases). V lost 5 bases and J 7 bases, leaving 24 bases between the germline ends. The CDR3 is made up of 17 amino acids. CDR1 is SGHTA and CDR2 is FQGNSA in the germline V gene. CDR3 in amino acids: CASSHAEGKRARNEQFF. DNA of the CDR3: TGTGCCAGCAGCCACGCTGAAGGTAAGCGGGCCCGTAATGAGCAGTTCTTC.

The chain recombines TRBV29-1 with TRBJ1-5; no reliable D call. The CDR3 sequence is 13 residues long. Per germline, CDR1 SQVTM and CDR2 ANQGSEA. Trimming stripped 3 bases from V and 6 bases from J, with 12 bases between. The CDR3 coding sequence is TGCAGCGTTGAGTCTACCGCGGGTCAGCCCCAGCATTTT. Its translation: CSVESTAGQPQHF.

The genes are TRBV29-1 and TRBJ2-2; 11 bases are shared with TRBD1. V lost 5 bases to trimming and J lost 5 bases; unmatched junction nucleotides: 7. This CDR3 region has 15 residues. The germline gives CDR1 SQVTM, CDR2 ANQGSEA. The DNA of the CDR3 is TGCAGCGTTCGATTCGGGACAGGGGGTACCGGGGAGCTGTTTTTT. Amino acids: CSVRFGTGGTGELFF.

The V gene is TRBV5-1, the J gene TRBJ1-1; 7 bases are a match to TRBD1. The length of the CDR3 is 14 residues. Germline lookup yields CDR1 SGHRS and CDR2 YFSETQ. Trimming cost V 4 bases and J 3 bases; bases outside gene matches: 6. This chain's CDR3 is CASSRDSKDTEAFF. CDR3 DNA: TGCGCCAGCAGCAGGGACAGCAAGGACACTGAAGCTTTCTTT.

CDR3 nucleotide sequence: TGTGCCAGCAGTACCGACAGGCCCAATGGCTACACCTTC. Its translation is CASSTDRPNGYTF. The chain joins TRBV28 to TRBJ1-2, with TRBD1 as a possible D gene (6 bases). The CDR3 loop spans 13 amino acids. The V gene's germline CDR1 is MDHEN and CDR2 SYDVKM. Trimming left V 5 bases short and J 6 bases short, with 13 bases between.

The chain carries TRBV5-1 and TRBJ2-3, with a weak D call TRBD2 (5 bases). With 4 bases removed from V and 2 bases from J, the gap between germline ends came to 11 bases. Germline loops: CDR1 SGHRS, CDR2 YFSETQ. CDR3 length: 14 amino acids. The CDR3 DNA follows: TGCGCCAGCAGCCCGGACTCCCCCACAGATACGCAGTATTTT. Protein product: CASSPDSPTDTQYF.

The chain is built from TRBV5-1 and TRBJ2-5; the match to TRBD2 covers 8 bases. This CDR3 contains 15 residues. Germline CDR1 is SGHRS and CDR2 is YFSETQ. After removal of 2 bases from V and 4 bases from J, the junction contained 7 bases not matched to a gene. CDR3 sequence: CASSFASGGGETQYF. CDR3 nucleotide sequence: TGCGCCAGCAGCTTCGCCAGCGGGGGAGGAGAGACCCAGTACTTC.

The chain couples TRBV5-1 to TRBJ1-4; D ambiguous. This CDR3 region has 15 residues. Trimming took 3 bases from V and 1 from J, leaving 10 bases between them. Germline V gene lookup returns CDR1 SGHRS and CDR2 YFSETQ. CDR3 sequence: CASSSPGLTNEKLFF. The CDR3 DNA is TGCGCCAGCAGCTCTCCGGGGTTAACTAATGAAAAACTGTTTTTT.

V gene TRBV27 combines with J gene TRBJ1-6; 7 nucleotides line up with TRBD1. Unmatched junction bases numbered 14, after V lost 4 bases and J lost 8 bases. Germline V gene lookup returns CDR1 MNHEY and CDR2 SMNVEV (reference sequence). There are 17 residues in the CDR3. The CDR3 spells CASSSHLPGTDYSPLHF. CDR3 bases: TGTGCCAGCAGTTCGCACCTGCCCGGGACAGACTATTCACCCCTCCACTTT.

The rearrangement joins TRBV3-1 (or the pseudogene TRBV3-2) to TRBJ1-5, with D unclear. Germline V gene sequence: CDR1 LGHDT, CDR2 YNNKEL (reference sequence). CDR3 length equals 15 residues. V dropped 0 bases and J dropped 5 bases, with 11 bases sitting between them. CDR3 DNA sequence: TGTGCCAGCAGCCAAGATGCGTCGCCTTATCAGCCCCAGCATTTT. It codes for CASSQDASPYQPQHF.

This CDR3 is CASRTEYTGELFF. The CDR3 DNA is TGTGCCAGCAGGACAGAATACACCGGGGAGCTGTTTTTT. This chain connects TRBV2 to TRBJ2-2, with D possibly matching TRBD1 (5 bases). With 6 bases removed from V and 3 bases from J, the gap between germline ends came to 8 bases. This CDR3 contains 13 residues. CDR1 and CDR2 from the germline V gene are SNHLY and FYNNEI.

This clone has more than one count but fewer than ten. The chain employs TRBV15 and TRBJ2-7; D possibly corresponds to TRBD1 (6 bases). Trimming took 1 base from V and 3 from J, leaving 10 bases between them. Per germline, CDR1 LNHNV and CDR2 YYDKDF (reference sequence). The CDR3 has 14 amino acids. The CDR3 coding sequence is TGTGCCACCAGCAGAGGGGGGCGTATCTACGAGCAGTACTTC. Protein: CATSRGGRIYEQYF. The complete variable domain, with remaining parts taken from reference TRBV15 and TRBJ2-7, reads DAMVIQNPRYQVTQFGKPVTLSCSQTLNHNVMYWYQQKSSQAPKLLFHYYDKDFNNEADTPDNFQSRRPNTSFCFLDIRSPGLGDTAMYLCATSRGGRIYEQYFGPGTRLTVT.

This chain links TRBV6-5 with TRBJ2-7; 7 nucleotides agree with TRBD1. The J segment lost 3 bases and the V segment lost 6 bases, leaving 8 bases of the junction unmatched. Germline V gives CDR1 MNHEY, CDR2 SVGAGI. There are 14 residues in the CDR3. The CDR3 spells CASRSRDSRYEQYF. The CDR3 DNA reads TGTGCCAGCAGATCAAGGGACAGCCGCTACGAGCAGTACTTC.

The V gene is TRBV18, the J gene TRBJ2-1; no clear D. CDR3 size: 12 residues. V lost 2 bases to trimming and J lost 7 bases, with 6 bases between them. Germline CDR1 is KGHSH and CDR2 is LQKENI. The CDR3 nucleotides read TGTGCCAGCTCACCAAAGAGTAATGAGCAGTTCTTC. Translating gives CASSPKSNEQFF.

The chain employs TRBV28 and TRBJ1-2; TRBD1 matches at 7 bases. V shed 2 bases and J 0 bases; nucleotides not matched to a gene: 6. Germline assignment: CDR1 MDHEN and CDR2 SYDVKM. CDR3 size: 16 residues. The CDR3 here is CASSLAGTVANYGYTF. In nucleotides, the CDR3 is TGTGCCAGCAGTTTAGCCGGGACAGTAGCTAACTATGGCTACACCTTC.

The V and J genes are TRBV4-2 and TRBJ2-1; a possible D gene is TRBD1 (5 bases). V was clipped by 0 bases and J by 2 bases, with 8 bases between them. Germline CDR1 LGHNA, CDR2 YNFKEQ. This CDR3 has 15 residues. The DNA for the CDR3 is TGTGCCAGCAGCCAAGAATTAGGGGCCTACAATGAGCAGTTCTTC. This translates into CASSQELGAYNEQFF.

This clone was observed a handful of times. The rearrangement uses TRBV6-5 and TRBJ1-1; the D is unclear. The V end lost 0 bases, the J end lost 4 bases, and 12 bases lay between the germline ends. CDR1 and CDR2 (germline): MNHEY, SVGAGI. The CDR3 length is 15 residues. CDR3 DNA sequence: TGTGCCAGCAGTTACTCCCGGGATCGAAGCACTGAAGCTTTCTTT. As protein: CASSYSRDRSTEAFF.

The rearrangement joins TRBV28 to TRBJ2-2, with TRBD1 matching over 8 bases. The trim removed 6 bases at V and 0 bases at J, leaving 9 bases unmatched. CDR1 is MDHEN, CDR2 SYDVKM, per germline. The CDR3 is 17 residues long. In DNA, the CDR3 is TGTGCCAGCAGAACCCGAAAGGGACAGGCGAACACCGGGGAGCTGTTTTTT. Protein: CASRTRKGQANTGELFF.

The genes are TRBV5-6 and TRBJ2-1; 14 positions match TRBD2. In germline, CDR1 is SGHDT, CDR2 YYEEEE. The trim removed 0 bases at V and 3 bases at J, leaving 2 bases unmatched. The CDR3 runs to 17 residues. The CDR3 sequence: CASSLDGLAGGYNEQFF. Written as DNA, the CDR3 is TGTGCCAGCAGCTTGGATGGACTAGCGGGGGGCTACAATGAGCAGTTCTTC.

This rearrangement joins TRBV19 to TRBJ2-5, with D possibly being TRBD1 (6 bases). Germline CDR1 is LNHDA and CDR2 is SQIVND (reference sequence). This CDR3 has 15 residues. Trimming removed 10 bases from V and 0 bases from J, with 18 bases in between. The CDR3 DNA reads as TGTGCCACCTCCGGGACACCGTTCTACCAAGAGACCCAGTACTTC. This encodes CATSGTPFYQETQYF.

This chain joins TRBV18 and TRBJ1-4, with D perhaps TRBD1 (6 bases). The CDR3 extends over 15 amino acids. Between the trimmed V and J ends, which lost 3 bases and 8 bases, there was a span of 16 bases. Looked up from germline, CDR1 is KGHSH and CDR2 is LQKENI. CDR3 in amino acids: CASSPYRDTGEKLFF. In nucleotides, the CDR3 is TGTGCCAGCTCACCGTACCGGGATACAGGGGAAAAACTGTTTTTT.

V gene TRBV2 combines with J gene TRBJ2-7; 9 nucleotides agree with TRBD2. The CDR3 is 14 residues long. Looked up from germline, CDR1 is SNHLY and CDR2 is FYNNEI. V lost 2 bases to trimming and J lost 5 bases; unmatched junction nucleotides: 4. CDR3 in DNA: TGTGCCAGCAGTGAACGGCGGGAGGGCGACGAGCAGTACTTC. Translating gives CASSERREGDEQYF.

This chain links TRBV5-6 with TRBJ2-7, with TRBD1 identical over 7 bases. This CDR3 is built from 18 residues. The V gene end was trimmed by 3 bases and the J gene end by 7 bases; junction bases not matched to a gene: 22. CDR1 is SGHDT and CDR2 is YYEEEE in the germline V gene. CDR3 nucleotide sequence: TGTGCCAGCAGCTCGGCCCTCAGACAGGGAAGGGGCTACGGAGAGCAGTACTTC. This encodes CASSSALRQGRGYGEQYF.

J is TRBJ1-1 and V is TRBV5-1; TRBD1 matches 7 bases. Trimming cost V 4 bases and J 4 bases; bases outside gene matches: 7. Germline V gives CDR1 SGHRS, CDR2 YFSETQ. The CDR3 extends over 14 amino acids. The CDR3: CASSTQGVGTEAFF. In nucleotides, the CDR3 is TGCGCCAGCAGCACCCAGGGGGTGGGCACTGAAGCTTTCTTT.

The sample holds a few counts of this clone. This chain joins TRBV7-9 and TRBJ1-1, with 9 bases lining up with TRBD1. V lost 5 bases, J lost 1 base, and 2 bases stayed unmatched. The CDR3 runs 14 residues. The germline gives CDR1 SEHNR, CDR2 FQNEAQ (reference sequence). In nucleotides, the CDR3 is TGTGCCAGCAGCATGACAGGGGGGAACACTGAAGCTTTCTTT. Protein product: CASSMTGGNTEAFF.